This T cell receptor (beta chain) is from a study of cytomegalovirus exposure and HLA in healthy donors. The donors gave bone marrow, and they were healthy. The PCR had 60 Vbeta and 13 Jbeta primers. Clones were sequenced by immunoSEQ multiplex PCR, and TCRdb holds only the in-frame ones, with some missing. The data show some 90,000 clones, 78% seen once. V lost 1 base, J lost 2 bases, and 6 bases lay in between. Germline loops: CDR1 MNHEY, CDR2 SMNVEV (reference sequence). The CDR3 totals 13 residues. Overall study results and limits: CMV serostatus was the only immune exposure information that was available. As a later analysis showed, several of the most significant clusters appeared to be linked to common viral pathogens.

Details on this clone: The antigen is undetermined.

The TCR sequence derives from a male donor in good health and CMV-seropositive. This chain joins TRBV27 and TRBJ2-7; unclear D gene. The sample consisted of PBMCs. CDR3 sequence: CASSLFSTYEQYF. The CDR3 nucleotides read TGTGCCAGCAGTTTATTTAGCACCTACGAGCAGTACTTC.